Detailed here is one T cell receptor (beta chain). It lacks a known antigen. Base qualities are not provided; no much larger clone lies one nucleotide away. There are 15 amino acids in the CDR3, from cysteine to phenylalanine inclusive. Left in the record is the CDR3 DNA by itself, 45 bases read in frame from the first base. Taken from the germline V gene, the CDR1 and CDR2 loops are KGHSH and LQKENI. Germline trimming: 3 bases from V, 3 bases from J; junction bases outside gene matches: 3. The sample belongs to a study of human CD4 T cells and Enterobacteriaceae (TCRdb year 2020). Broad study findings and their caveats: Ex vivo, broadly cross-reactive clonotypes were observed to appear more expanded than specific clonotypes, with about 55% of the 19 and about 65% of the roughly 30 being found within the top 5%. The reactivity of ex vivo clonotypes was inferred solely by matching the nucleotide sequences of those clonotypes to CFSE-low cultures from the same donors.

Deep-level sequencing was performed on ex vivo total memory CD4+ samples, with a detection sensitivity of one cell in 200,000. The QIAamp DNA Micro Kit was used to extract genomic DNA from cell pellets, and spectrophotometry was used to check the quantity and purity of the genomic DNA. The immunoSEQ multiplex PCR assay was used to amplify TCR Vbeta CDR3 regions. Amplicons were sequenced on the Illumina HiSeq platform. The retrieved sequences were 87 nucleotides long and included the CDR3 region. In the authors' own workflow: A clonotype was defined as a unique productive TCR Vbeta nucleotide sequence and was quantified by productive template frequency from ImmunoSEQ Analyzer V3.0. A threshold set at the top 5th percentile of each frequency-ranked repertoire was used to define expanded clonotypes. Repertoire overlap was calculated as Chao-Jaccard using the R package fossil and displayed by nonmetric multidimensional scaling using the R package MASS. TCRdb provides this immuneACCESS table in a form limited to in-frame rearrangements. Some clones are lacking; in checked studies, under half of them reflect an unresolved V gene, and why the rest are absent is not known. V, J and clone size were drawn from that table, and D and trimming were deduced from the DNA. Within this sample are some 29,000 clones, with about 80% of them counted one time only. Of the sample, over 1.5% is held by the ten largest clones.

Memory CD4+ T cells, defined as all CD4+ cells except CD45RA+CCR7+CD95- naive cells, were FACS-sorted on a FACSAria III to over 95% purity. Healthy donor blood was obtained from blood donation centers in Switzerland. Total CD4+ T cells and monocytes were enriched by positive selection with CD4 and CD14 magnetic microbeads. CD8+, CD14+, CD16+, CD56+, CD19+ and CD25-bright cells were excluded before sorting. To assess in vivo expansion of bacteria-reactive clonotypes, total memory CD4+ T cells from a couple of blood donors were sequenced directly ex vivo. Ficoll-Paque Plus was used to isolate peripheral blood mononuclear cells from donor blood.

This TCR was recovered from a human donor in good health. The sequence joins TRBV18 to TRBJ2-5, with TRBD2 identical over 11 junction bases. Material for sequencing was memory CD4+ T cells from blood. The label giving this sample's cell subset or site can be read as: total memory CD4 T cells sorted directly ex vivo, unstimulated. The DNA sequence is as follows: TGTGCCAGCTCACCTGCGGGACTAGCGGAAGAGACCCAGTACTTC. This gives the protein CASSPAGLAEETQYF.